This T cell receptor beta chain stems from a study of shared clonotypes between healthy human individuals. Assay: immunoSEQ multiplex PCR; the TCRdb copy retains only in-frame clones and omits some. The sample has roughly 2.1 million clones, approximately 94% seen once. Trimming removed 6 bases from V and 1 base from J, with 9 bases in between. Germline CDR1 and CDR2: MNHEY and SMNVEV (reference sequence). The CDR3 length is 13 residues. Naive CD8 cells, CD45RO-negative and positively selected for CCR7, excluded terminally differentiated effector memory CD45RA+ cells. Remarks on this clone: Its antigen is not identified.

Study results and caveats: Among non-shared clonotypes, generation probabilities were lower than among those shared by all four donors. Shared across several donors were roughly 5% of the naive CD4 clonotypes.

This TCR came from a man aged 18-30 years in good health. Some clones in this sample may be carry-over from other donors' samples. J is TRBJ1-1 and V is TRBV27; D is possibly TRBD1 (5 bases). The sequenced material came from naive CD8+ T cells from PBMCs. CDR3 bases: TGTGCCAGCAGCCGGACACAGAACACTGAAGCTTTCTTT. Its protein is CASSRTQNTEAFF.